Below, 28 T cell receptor beta chains from the same sample are listed, as sequenced in a study of identical twins. In TCRdb, the 5' RACE reads were re-called with MiXCR into one record per CDR3 protein. The sample holds approximately 280,000 distinct CDR3 sequences, approximately 8.5% seen once. This sample was also put to use in a study of yellow fever vaccine responses in identical twins.

The sequenced material came from memory (CD45RO+) T cells sorted from blood. The receptors were sampled from a young woman in good health.

This clonotype appeared a few times. The J gene is TRBJ1-1, the V gene TRBV20-1; TRBD1 matches 7 bases. Per the germline V gene, CDR1 is DFQATT and CDR2 is SNEGSKA (reference sequence). The CDR3 contains 15 residues. V lost 1 base and J lost 5; bases outside the gene matches: 10. The CDR3 region has the DNA TGCAGTGCTAGAGTCCGCGGGGCAGGGGGGACTGAAGCTTTCTTT. As protein: CSARVRGAGGTEAFF.

This clonotype showed up many times. J is TRBJ1-1 and V is TRBV7-9; maybe TRBD1 (5 bases). From germline, CDR1 is SEHNR and CDR2 FQNEAQ (reference sequence). V lost 5 bases, J lost 0 bases, and 10 bases lay in between. This CDR3 is 14 amino acids long. The CDR3 region is CASSKGRLNTEAFF. The CDR3 DNA follows: TGTGCCAGCAGCAAGGGACGGCTGAACACTGAAGCTTTCTTT.

CDR3 nucleotides: TGTGCCAGCAGGCTAGCCGCAACGGTCAATGAGCAGTTCTTC. It specifies CASRLAATVNEQFF. The rearrangement joins TRBV6-2 or TRBV6-3 to TRBJ2-1; D is possibly TRBD2 (5 bases). Between the trimmed V and J ends, which lost 6 bases and 6 bases, there was a span of 15 bases. The length of the CDR3 is 14 residues. From germline, CDR1 is MNHEY and CDR2 SVGEGT.

This clonotype was picked up many times. V gene TRBV7-9 combines with J gene TRBJ2-3, with TRBD1 matching over 10 bases. V lost 3 bases, J lost 2 bases, and 5 bases stayed unmatched. The CDR3 consists of 16 residues. The germline gives CDR1 SEHNR, CDR2 FQNEAQ (reference sequence). The CDR3 DNA is TGTGCCAGCAGCTTGGGGGACAGGGGCACCACAGATACGCAGTATTTT. Translating gives CASSLGDRGTTDTQYF. Looking up the rest from reference TRBV7-9 and TRBJ2-3 gives the full variable domain: DTGVSQNPRHKITKRGQNVTFRCDPISEHNRLYWYRQTLGQGPEFLTYFQNEAQLEKSRLLSDRFSAERPKGSFSTLEIQRTEQGDSAMYLCASSLGDRGTTDTQYFGPGTRLTVL.

Ten or more counts support this clonotype. The chain combines TRBV6-1 with TRBJ1-1, with a weak D call TRBD1 (5 bases). The V end lost 6 bases, the J end lost 1 base, and 9 bases lay between the germline ends. Germline CDR1 and CDR2: MNHNS and SASEGT. The CDR3 is 13 amino acids. DNA of the CDR3: TGTGCCAGCAGGACAGCGGGGAACACTGAAGCTTTCTTT. Its translation: CASRTAGNTEAFF.

This clonotype was seen repeatedly, ten times or more. The rearrangement joins TRBV29-1 to TRBJ2-5; the match to TRBD1 covers 7 bases. From germline, CDR1 is SQVTM and CDR2 ANQGSEA. CDR3 length equals 13 residues. The trim removed 2 bases at V and 4 bases at J, leaving 4 bases unmatched. The CDR3 sequence: CSVETNRGETQYF. The CDR3 DNA follows: TGCAGCGTTGAAACGAACAGGGGAGAGACCCAGTACTTC.

This clonotype turned up a few times. CDR3 nucleotides: TGTGCCAGCAGCCCCCCGTTGGCTAGCGGGAGCTACGAGCAGTACTTC. Translation: CASSPPLASGSYEQYF. The rearrangement uses TRBV3-1 and TRBJ2-7, with 10 positions matching TRBD2. Per the germline V gene, CDR1 is LGHDT and CDR2 is YNNKEL (reference sequence). The J segment lost 3 bases and the V segment lost 4 bases, leaving 9 bases of the junction unmatched. The CDR3 length is 16 residues.

This clonotype was seen at least ten times. The chain couples TRBV10-2 to TRBJ2-3, with 8 bases lining up with TRBD1. V lost 8 bases to trimming and J lost 5 bases; unmatched junction nucleotides: 3. Germline CDR1 WSHSY, CDR2 SAAADI. This CDR3 spans 12 amino acids. CDR3 nucleotide sequence: TGCGCCAGCGGACAGGGAATAGATACGCAGTATTTT. Translating it yields CASGQGIDTQYF.

The rearrangement uses TRBV6-1 and TRBJ2-1; TRBD1 matches at 10 bases. The CDR3 length is 17 residues. The junction had 14 bases not matched to a gene; V was cut back by 6 bases and J by 6 bases. The V gene's germline CDR1 is MNHNS and CDR2 SASEGT. In nucleotides, the CDR3 is TGTGCCAGCAGATCCCTGTCGGTGGGACAGGGGTTCAATGAGCAGTTCTTC. Its protein product is CASRSLSVGQGFNEQFF.

This clonotype was seen only a few times. This sequence joins TRBV20-1 and TRBJ1-5, with D hard to call. Germline V CDR1 and CDR2: DFQATT, SNEGSKA (reference sequence). The V end lost 0 bases, the J end lost 4 bases, and 13 bases lay between the germline ends. The CDR3 runs 15 residues. The CDR3 bases are TGCAGTGCTAGAGATACCGGACCGCTTAATCAGCCCCAGCATTTT. Its protein is CSARDTGPLNQPQHF.

This clonotype was seen a few times. The V gene is TRBV15, the J gene TRBJ1-6; 10 bases line up with TRBD1. Germline trimming cut 1 base from V and 7 bases from J; bases unmatched to any gene: 4. The CDR3 covers 16 residues. Germline V gene data show CDR1 as LNHNV and CDR2 as YYDKDF (reference sequence). In DNA, the CDR3 is TGTGCCACCAGCAGAGCCCAGGGACAGGGGAATTCACCCCTCCACTTT. It encodes CATSRAQGQGNSPLHF.

In its sample, this clonotype was seen a few times. The rearrangement links TRBV3-1 to TRBJ1-2; D call uncertain. CDR3 length: 12 residues. Germline CDR1 reads LGHDT; CDR2 reads YNNKEL (reference sequence). The V end was cut by 7 bases, the J end by 6 bases, with 12 bases between. CDR3 bases: TGTGCCAGCACCCTTGGTGTGGATGGCTACACCTTC. It translates to CASTLGVDGYTF. Full variable domain (outside the CDR3, taken from reference TRBV3-1 and TRBJ1-2): DTAVSQTPKYLVTQMGNDKSIKCEQNLGHDTMYWYKQDSKKFLKIMFSYNNKELIINETVPNRFSPKSPDKAHLNLHINSLELGDSAVYFCASTLGVDGYTFGSGTRLTVV.

The rearrangement joins TRBV20-1 to TRBJ2-4, with 15 bases identical to TRBD2. The V gene's germline CDR1 is DFQATT and CDR2 SNEGSKA (reference sequence). The J segment lost 10 bases and the V segment lost 6 bases, leaving 10 bases of the junction unmatched. The CDR3 consists of 15 residues. CDR3 coding DNA: TGCAGTGCCCGGACTAGCGGGGGGGGATTGGGGATTCAGTACTTC. Encoded protein: CSARTSGGGLGIQYF.

This clonotype was counted at least ten times. The CDR3 loop reads CASSHRGGGTGELFF. The CDR3 coding sequence is TGTGCCAGCAGCCACAGGGGCGGCGGCACCGGGGAGCTGTTTTTT. The rearrangement links TRBV3-1 to TRBJ2-2, with D possibly matching TRBD1 (6 bases). CDR1 is LGHDT and CDR2 is YNNKEL in the germline V gene (reference sequence). CDR3 length equals 15 residues. The ends were cut back, 3 bases at V and 4 bases at J, with 12 bases in the middle.

This clonotype occurred many times. The gene calls are TRBV6-5 and TRBJ1-5; D is unclear. The CDR3 sequence is 12 residues long. V was clipped by 6 bases and J by 6 bases, with 9 bases between them. CDR1 is MNHEY, CDR2 SVGAGI, per germline. DNA for the CDR3: TGTGCCAGCAGGACCAGCGGTCAGCCCCAGCATTTT. This sequence encodes CASRTSGQPQHF.

This clonotype has a count of ten or more. This sequence joins TRBV18 and TRBJ2-1; D gene uncertain. Germline values: CDR1 KGHSH, CDR2 LQKENI. The CDR3 is made up of 12 amino acids. V was pared by 5 bases and J by 7 bases, with 9 bases between. In DNA form, the CDR3 reads TGTGCCAGCTCATCCCAGCAGAATGAGCAGTTCTTC. Encoded protein: CASSSQQNEQFF.

V is TRBV3-1 and J is TRBJ2-7, with D uncertain. The CDR3 runs to 15 residues. The germline V gene encodes CDR1 LGHDT and CDR2 YNNKEL (reference sequence). The V end was cut by 7 bases, the J end by 0 bases, with 16 bases between. The CDR3 region has the DNA TGTGCCAGCAACCCCGAGGAAAAGAGCTCCTACGAGCAGTACGTC. It encodes CASNPEEKSSYEQYV.

This clonotype was observed many times. The chain couples TRBV5-1 to TRBJ2-2, with 8 positions matching TRBD2. The CDR3 contains 19 residues. Trimming removed 3 bases from V and 5 bases from J; junction bases left unmatched: 18. Germline CDR1 is SGHRS and CDR2 is YFSETQ. The CDR3 coding sequence is TGCGCCAGCAGCTCCCGAGGTAGCGGGGTTACCCCAAGGACCGGGGAGCTGTTTTTT. Translated, it gives CASSSRGSGVTPRTGELFF.

Only a few counts were recorded for this clonotype. The gene calls are TRBV28 and TRBJ2-7, with TRBD2 matching 9 bases. The CDR3 spans 14 residues. CDR1 and CDR2 (germline): MDHEN, SYDVKM. V was pared by 6 bases and J by 2 bases, with 5 bases of the junction left unmatched. The CDR3 spells CASRPSGATYEQYF. Written as DNA, the CDR3 is TGTGCCAGCAGACCTAGCGGGGCCACCTACGAGCAGTACTTC. The full variable domain, in which reference TRBV28 and TRBJ2-7 provide the parts outside the CDR3, is DVKVTQSSRYLVKRTGEKVFLECVQDMDHENMFWYRQDPGLGLRLIYFSYDVKMKEKGDIPEGYSVSREKKERFSLILESASTNQTSMYLCASRPSGATYEQYFGPGTRLTVT.

This clonotype was counted ten times or more. The chain combines TRBV2 with TRBJ2-5, with a weak D call TRBD2 (6 bases). The V and J ends lost 8 bases and 5 bases respectively, with 12 bases between them. The CDR3 has 12 amino acids. Looked up from germline, CDR1 is SNHLY and CDR2 is FYNNEI. CDR3: CASAGSGETQYF. In DNA form, the CDR3 reads TGTGCCAGCGCCGGGAGTGGGGAGACCCAGTACTTC.

V and J are TRBV6-1 and TRBJ2-2; the D gene could be TRBD1 or TRBD2 (5 bases each). Trimming stripped 6 bases from V and 0 bases from J, with 11 bases between. CDR1 MNHNS and CDR2 SASEGT come from the germline V gene. The CDR3 is made up of 15 amino acids. The CDR3 is CASRGTNPNTGELFF. CDR3 sequence (DNA): TGTGCCAGCAGGGGGACGAACCCGAACACCGGGGAGCTGTTTTTT.

Many counts were recorded for this clonotype. V and J are TRBV11-2 and TRBJ2-2; D is tentatively TRBD1 or TRBD2 (5 bases each). CDR3 length equals 14 residues. Germline lookup yields CDR1 SGHAT and CDR2 FQNNGV. V lost 2 bases, J lost 4 bases, and 8 bases lay in between. CDR3 DNA: TGTGCCAGCAGCTTATTGAGGGGCACCGGGGAGCTGTTTTTT. Its translation is CASSLLRGTGELFF.

The chain combines TRBV6-1 with TRBJ2-1; 10 bases line up with TRBD2. The V segment lost 6 bases and the J segment 8 bases; nucleotides outside the gene matches: 10. Germline CDR1 MNHNS, CDR2 SASEGT. The CDR3 contains 15 residues. CDR3 nucleotide sequence: TGTGCCAGCAGGGCTCTAGCGGGGGCCGGGGATGAGCAGTTCTTC. Its translation: CASRALAGAGDEQFF.

The chain employs TRBV9 and TRBJ2-7; D not resolved. The CDR3 is 13 amino acids. CDR1 and CDR2 from the germline V gene are SGDLS and YYNGEE. Between the trimmed V and J ends, which lost 0 bases and 5 bases, there was a span of 9 bases. The CDR3 sequence is CASSVGPNDEQYF. Here the CDR3 DNA reads TGTGCCAGCAGCGTAGGACCCAACGACGAGCAGTACTTC.

The rearrangement joins TRBV19 to TRBJ1-5, with D unclear. In germline, CDR1 is LNHDA, CDR2 SQIVND (reference sequence). The CDR3 has 12 residues. V gave up 4 bases and J gave up 7 bases, with 8 bases separating them. The CDR3 region is CASSTFSQPQHF. CDR3 bases: TGTGCCAGTAGTACCTTCTCACAGCCCCAGCATTTT.

This clonotype was picked up a small number of times. The chain is built from TRBV10-3 and TRBJ1-1, with 7 nucleotides matching TRBD1. Per germline, CDR1 ENHRY and CDR2 SYGVKD. With 6 bases clipped from V and 1 base from J, the junction kept 2 bases outside the gene matches. The length of the CDR3 is 13 residues. CDR3: CAIRGDRNTEAFF. The CDR3 DNA reads as TGTGCCATCAGGGGGGACAGGAACACTGAAGCTTTCTTT.

This clonotype came up many times. The chain combines TRBV7-8 with TRBJ2-6; D is uncertain. This CDR3 spans 15 amino acids. Germline-derived CDR1 and CDR2 are SGHVS and FQNEAQ. V dropped 5 bases and J dropped 0 bases, with 8 bases sitting between them. The CDR3 DNA reads TGTGCCAGCAGCCCACAAAACTCTGGGGCCAACGTCCTGACTTTC. Translating gives CASSPQNSGANVLTF. The whole variable domain, filled in from reference TRBV7-8 and TRBJ2-6, reads GAGVSQSPRYKVAKRGQDVALRCDPISGHVSLFWYQQALGQGPEFLTYFQNEAQLDKSGLPSDRFFAERPEGSVSTLKIQRTQQEDSAVYLCASSPQNSGANVLTFGAGSRLTVL.

At least ten counts were recorded for this clonotype. The genes are TRBV29-1 and TRBJ2-7, with D perhaps being TRBD1 or TRBD2 (5 bases each). There are 13 residues in the CDR3. Trimming cost V 0 bases and J 2 bases, with 8 bases left between them. Germline loops: CDR1 SQVTM, CDR2 ANQGSEA. The CDR3 sequence: CSVEDRDAYEQYF. The CDR3 nucleotides read TGCAGCGTTGAAGATCGGGACGCCTACGAGCAGTACTTC.